This TCR beta chain was obtained from a study of T cell responses to AZD1222 COVID-19 vaccine. Only a few counts were recorded for this clone. Its antigen is currently unknown. General study findings and limits: There were vaccine-associated CD4 TCRs across spike, dominant at 160-218 and 743-854. Mostly white British, mostly female donors; authors suggested clonal diversity may be underestimated.

Second-dose groups at about 4 or about 12 weeks were pooled. The method was immunoSEQ multiplex PCR; TCRdb's version includes in-frame clones alone and lacks a portion of them. The sample has 180,000 or so clones, about 88% seen once. Germline V gene sequence: CDR1 LGHDT, CDR2 YNNKEL (reference sequence). Trimming removed 3 bases at V and 6 bases at J, with 12 bases between. The CDR3 consists of 14 residues. The chain recombines TRBV3-1 (or the pseudogene TRBV3-2) with TRBJ1-3; no clear D. Sequences were derived from peripheral blood, sampled 28 days after the second AZD1222 dose. The sequence was collected from an adult who received the AZD1222 COVID-19 vaccine. The CDR3 nucleotides read TGTGCCAGCAGCCAGTGGAGGGATGCAAACACCATATATTTT. Its translation: CASSQWRDANTIYF.